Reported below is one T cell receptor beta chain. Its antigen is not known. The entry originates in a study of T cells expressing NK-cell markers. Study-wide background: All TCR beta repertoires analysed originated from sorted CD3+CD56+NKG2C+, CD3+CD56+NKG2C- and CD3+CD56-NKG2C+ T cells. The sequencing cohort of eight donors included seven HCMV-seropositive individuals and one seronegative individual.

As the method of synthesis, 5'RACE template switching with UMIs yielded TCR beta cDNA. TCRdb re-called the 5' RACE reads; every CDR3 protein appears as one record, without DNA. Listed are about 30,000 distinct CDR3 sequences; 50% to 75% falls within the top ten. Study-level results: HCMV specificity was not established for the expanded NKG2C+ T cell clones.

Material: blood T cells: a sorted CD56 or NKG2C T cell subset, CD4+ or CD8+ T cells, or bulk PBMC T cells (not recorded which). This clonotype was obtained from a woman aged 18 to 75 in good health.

The CDR3 spells CASSQGWVDEQYF. V and J are TRBV3-1 and TRBJ2-7. Germline lookup yields CDR1 LGHDT and CDR2 YNNKEL (reference sequence). This CDR3 contains 13 residues.